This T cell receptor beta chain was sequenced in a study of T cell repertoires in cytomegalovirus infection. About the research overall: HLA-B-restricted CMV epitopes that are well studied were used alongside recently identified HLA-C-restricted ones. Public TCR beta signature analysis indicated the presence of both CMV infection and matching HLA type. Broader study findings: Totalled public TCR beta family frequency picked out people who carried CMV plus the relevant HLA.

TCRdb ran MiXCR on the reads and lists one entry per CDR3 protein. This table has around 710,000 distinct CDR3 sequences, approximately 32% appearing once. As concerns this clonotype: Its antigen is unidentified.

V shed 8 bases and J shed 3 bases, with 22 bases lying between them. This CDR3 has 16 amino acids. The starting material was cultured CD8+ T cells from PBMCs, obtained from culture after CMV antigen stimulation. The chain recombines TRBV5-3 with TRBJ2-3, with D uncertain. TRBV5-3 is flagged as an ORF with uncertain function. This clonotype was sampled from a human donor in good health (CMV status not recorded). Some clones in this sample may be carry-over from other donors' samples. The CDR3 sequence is CASSPSQGPTTDTQYF. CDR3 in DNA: TGTGCCAGCTCCCCGAGTCAAGGACCTACGACAGATACGCAGTATTTT.